This TCR beta chain was recorded in a study of CD8 T cells in Susac syndrome. The RNA input was 0.5 to 1 ug, and it was reverse transcribed with random hexamers. TCR beta CDR3 was amplified by immunoSEQ multiplex PCR. This amplification extended across 54 Vbeta and 13 Jbeta segments. MiXCR, run by TCRdb on the immunoSEQ multiplex PCR reads, gives a single entry per CDR3 protein. The table records roughly 250,000 distinct CDR3 sequences, 90% to 96% of them present only once. V lost 3 bases to trimming and J lost 0 bases, with 12 bases between them. The CDR3 has 15 residues. The germline V gene has CDR1 DFQATT and CDR2 SNEGSKA (reference sequence). High-throughput TCR beta sequencing covered peripheral CD8+ and CD4+ T cells.

The receptor's source is a human donor with Susac syndrome. The V call is TRBV20-1, the J call TRBJ2-1, with unresolved D. The specimen sequenced was CD4+ T cells from PBMCs. The CDR3 here is CSARRPQSSYNEQFF. The CDR3 bases are TGCAGTGCTAGGCGCCCCCAGAGCTCCTACAATGAGCAGTTCTTC.